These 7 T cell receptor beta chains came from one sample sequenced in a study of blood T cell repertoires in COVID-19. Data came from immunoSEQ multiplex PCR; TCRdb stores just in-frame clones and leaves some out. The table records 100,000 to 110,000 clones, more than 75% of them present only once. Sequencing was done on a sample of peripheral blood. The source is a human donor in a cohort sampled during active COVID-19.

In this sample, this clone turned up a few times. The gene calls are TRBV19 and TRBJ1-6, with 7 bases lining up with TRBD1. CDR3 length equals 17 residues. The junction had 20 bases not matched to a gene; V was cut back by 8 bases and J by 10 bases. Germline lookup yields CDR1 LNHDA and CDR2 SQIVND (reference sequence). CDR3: CASWDREGGAANSPLHF. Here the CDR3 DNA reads TGTGCCAGTTGGGACCGCGAAGGGGGCGCCGCTAACTCACCCCTCCACTTT.

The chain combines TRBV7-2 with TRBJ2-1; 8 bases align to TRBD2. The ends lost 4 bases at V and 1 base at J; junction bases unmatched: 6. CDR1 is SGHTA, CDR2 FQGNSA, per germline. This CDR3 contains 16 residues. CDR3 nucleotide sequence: TGTGCCAGCAGCTCTGCGGGAGGTCGGTCCTACAATGAGCAGTTCTTC. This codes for CASSSAGGRSYNEQFF.

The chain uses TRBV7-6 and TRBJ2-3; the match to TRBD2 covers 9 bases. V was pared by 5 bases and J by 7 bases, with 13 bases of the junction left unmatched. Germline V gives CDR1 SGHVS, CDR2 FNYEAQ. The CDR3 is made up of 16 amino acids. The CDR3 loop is CASSHQTSGAGYTQYF. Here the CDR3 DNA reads TGTGCCAGCAGCCACCAGACTAGCGGAGCAGGATATACGCAGTATTTT.

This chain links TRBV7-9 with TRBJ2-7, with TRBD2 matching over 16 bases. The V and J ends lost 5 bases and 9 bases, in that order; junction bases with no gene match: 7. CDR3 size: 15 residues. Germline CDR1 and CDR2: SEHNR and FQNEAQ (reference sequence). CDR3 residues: CASSRGTSGGAAQYF. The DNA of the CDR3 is TGTGCCAGCAGCCGCGGGACTAGCGGGGGGGCCGCGCAGTACTTC.

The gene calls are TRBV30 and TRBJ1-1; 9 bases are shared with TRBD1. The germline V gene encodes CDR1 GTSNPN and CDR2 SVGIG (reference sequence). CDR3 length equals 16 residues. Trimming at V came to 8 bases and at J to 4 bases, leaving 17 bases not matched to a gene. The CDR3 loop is CARRDRESFEPTEAFF. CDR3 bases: TGTGCCCGACGGGACAGGGAGTCTTTTGAGCCCACTGAAGCTTTCTTT.

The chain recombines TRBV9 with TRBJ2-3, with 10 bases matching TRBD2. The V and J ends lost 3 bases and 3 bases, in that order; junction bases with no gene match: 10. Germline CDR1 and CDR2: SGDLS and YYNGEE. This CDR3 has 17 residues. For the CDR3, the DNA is TGTGCCAGCAGCGAGGGGAGAGCGGGAGGGGGAACAGATACGCAGTATTTT. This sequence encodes CASSEGRAGGGTDTQYF. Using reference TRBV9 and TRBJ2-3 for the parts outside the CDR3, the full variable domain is DSGVTQTPKHLITATGQRVTLRCSPRSGDLSVYWYQQSLDQGLQFLIQYYNGEERAKGNILERFSAQQFPDLHSELNLSSLELGDSALYFCASSEGRAGGGTDTQYFGPGTRLTVL.

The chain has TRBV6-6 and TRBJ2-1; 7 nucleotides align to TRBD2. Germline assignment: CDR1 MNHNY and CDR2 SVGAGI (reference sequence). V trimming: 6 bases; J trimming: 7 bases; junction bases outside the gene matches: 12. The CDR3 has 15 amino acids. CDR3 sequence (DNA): TGTGCCAGCAGACCCAGCGGGGAGGGGTCGAATGAGCAGTTCTTC. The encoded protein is CASRPSGEGSNEQFF.